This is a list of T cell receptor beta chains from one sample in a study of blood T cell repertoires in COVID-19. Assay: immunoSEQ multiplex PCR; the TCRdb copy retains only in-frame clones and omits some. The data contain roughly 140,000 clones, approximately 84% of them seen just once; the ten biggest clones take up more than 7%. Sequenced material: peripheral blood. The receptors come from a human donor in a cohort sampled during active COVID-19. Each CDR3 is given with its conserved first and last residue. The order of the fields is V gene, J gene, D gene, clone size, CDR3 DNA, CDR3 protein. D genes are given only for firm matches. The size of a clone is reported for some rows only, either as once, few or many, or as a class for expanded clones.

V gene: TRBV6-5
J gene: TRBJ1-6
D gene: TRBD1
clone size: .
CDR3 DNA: TGTGCCAGCAGTTTACAGGGGGCGGATAATTCACCCCTCCACTTT
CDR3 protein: CASSLQGADNSPLHF

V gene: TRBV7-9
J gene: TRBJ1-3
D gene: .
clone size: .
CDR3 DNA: TGTGCCAGCAGCTTAGACCCCCGCGGGGTGCGTGGAAACACCATATATTTT
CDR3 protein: CASSLDPRGVRGNTIYF

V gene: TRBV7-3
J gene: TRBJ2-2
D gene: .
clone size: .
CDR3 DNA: TGTGCCAGCAGCGGAGGAGCCGGGGAGCTGTTTTTT
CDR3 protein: CASSGGAGELFF

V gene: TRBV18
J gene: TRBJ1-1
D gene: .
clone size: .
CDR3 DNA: TGTGCCAGCTCACCGTCCATGCTTGGCCAGGGGAACACTGAAGCTTTCTTT
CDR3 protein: CASSPSMLGQGNTEAFF

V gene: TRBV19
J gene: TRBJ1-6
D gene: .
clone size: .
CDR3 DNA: TGTGCCAGTAGTCTACAGGGTAGATCCTATAATTCACCCCTCCACTTT
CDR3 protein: CASSLQGRSYNSPLHF

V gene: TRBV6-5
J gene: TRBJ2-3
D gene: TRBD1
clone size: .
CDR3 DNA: TGTGCCAGCAGTTACGGGACAGGGGGAACAGATACGCAGTATTTT
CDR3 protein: CASSYGTGGTDTQYF

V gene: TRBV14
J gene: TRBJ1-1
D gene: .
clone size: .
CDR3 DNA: TGTGCCAGCAGCCCCAGGGGTTGGACTGAAGCTTTCTTT
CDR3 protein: CASSPRGWTEAFF

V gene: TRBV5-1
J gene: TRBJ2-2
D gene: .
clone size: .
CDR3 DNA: TGCGCCAGCAGCTTGGGCAGGCCCAACACCGGGGAGCTGTTTTTT
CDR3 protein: CASSLGRPNTGELFF

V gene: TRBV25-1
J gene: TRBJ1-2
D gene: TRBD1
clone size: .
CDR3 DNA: TGTGCCAGCAGTGCACAGGGGGGAAACTATGGCTACACCTTC
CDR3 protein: CASSAQGGNYGYTF

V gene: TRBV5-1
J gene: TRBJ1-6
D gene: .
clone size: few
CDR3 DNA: TGCGCCAGCAGCTTCGGGGTTGTGAATTCACCCCTCCACTTT
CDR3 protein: CASSFGVVNSPLHF

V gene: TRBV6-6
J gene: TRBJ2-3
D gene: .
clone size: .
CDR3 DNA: TGTGCCACCAAACAGGGTTTCGATACGCAGTATTTT
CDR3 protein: CATKQGFDTQYF

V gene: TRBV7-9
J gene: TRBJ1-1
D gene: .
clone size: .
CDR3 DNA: TGTGCCAGCAGCTTAGTAGTGGGGGCCGGCCGGAACACTGAAGCTTTCTTT
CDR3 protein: CASSLVVGAGRNTEAFF

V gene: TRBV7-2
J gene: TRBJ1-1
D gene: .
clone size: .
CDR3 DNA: TGTGCCAGCAGCTTAGCAGGGGGTAGCACTGAAGCTTTCTTT
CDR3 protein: CASSLAGGSTEAFF

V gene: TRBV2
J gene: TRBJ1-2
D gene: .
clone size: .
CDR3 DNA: TGTGCCAGCATCTCGGGGAGTCGACCCGGCGGCTACACCTTC
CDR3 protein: CASISGSRPGGYTF

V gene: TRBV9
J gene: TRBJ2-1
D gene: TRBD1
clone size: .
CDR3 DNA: TGTGCCAGCAGAGGGGACAGAGTCGGTGAGCAGTTCTTC
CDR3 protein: CASRGDRVGEQFF

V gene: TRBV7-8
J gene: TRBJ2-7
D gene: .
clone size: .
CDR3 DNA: TGTGCCAGCAGCTTAGCGGTAGTGGGGGGGGCGTCTCGGTACGAGCAGTACTTC
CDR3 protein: CASSLAVVGGASRYEQYF

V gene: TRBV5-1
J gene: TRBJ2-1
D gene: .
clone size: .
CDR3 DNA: TGCGCCAGCAGCTTCCAGGGGGGCAATGAGCAGTTCTTC
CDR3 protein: CASSFQGGNEQFF

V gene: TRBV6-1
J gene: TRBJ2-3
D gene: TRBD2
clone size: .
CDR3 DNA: TGTGCCAGCAGTGAACGGCTAGCGGGGGGGGCAGTTACGCAGTATTTT
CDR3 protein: CASSERLAGGAVTQYF

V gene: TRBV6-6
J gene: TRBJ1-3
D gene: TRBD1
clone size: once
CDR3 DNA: TGTGCCAGCAGTTCTATGGGACAGGGCTCTGGAAACACCATATATTTT
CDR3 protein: CASSSMGQGSGNTIYF

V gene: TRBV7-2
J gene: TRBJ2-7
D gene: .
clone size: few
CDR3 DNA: TGTGCCAGCAGCTTGAGGGGAGGGGGAAACTACGAGCAGTACTTC
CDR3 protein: CASSLRGGGNYEQYF

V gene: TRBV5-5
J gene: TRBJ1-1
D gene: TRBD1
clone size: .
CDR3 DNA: TGTGCCAGCAGACGGGACAGGGGATTTGGTGAAGCTTTCTTT
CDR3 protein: CASRRDRGFGEAFF

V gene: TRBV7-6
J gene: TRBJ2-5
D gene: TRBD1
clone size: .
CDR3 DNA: TGTGCCAGCAGCTCCGACAGGGGAAGGGGAGAGACCCAGTACTTC
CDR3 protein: CASSSDRGRGETQYF

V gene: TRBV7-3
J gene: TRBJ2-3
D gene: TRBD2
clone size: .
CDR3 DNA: TGTGCCAGCCGAGACTTAGCGGGGGGTCGGGATACGCAGTATTTT
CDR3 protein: CASRDLAGGRDTQYF

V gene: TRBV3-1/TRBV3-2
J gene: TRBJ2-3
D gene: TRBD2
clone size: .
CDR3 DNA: TGTGCCAGCAGCCAAGATGGGCCCCTAGCGGAGAGCACAGATACGCAGTATTTT
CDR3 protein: CASSQDGPLAESTDTQYF

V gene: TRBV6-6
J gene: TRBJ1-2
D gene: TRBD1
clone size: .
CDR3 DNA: TGTGCCAGCAGGGCACCCACAGGGGAGGAGGGCTACACCTTC
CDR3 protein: CASRAPTGEEGYTF

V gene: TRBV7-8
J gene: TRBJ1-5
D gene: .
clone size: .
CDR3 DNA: TGTGCCAGCAGCCGGAGGGAGGCCGGCAATCAGCCCCAGCATTTT
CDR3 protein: CASSRREAGNQPQHF

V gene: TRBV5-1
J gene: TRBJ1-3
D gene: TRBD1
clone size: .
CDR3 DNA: TGCGCCAGCAGCGCAACAGGGGACCCAGGAAACACCATATATTTT
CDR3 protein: CASSATGDPGNTIYF

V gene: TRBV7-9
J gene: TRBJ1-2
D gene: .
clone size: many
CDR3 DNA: TGTGCCAGCAGCGACCTTGGGGCGAGCGGCTACACCTTC
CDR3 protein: CASSDLGASGYTF

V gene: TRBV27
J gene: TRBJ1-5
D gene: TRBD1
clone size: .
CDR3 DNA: TGTGCCAGCAGTTTAGACGGGACAGCCTATAGCAATCAGCCCCAGCATTTT
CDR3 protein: CASSLDGTAYSNQPQHF

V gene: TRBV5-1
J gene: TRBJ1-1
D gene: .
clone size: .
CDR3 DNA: TGCGCCAGCAGCTTGCAGAACACTGAAGCTTTCTTT
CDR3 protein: CASSLQNTEAFF

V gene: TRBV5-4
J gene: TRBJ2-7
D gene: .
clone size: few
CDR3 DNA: TGTGCCAGCAGCTTGGGGGGGGGCCCTTACTACGAGCAGTACTTC
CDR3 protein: CASSLGGGPYYEQYF

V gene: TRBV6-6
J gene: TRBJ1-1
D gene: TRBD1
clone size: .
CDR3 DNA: TGTGCCAGCAGTTGGGGACAGGGTTGGCAGACTGAAGCTTTCTTT
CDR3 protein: CASSWGQGWQTEAFF

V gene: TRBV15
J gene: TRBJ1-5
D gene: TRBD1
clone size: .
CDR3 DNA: TGTGCCACCAGCAGCCGGGACAGGGGGTTGAGCAATCAGCCCCAGCATTTT
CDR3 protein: CATSSRDRGLSNQPQHF

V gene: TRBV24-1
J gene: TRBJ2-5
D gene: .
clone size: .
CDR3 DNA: TGTGCCACCAGTGATCGGGTTCGGGGGGCAGGCGGAGAGACCCAGTACTTC
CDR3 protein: CATSDRVRGAGGETQYF

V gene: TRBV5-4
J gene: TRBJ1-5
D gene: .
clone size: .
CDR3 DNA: TGTGCCAGCAGCGAAGTGCCGGGAATCAATCAGCCCCAGCATTTT
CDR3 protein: CASSEVPGINQPQHF

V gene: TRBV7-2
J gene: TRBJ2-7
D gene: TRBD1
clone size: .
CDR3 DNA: TGTGCCAGCAGCTACAGGACAGGGGGCTCCTACGAGCAGTACTTC
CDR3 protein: CASSYRTGGSYEQYF

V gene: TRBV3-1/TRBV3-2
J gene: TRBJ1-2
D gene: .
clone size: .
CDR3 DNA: TGTGCCAGCAGCCCTCGTGACAGTTCCCTGTATGGCTACACCTTC
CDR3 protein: CASSPRDSSLYGYTF

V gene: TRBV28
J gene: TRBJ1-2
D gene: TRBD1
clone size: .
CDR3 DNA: TGTGCCAGCAACACGGACAGGGGGTTGAAGGGCTACACCTTC
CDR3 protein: CASNTDRGLKGYTF

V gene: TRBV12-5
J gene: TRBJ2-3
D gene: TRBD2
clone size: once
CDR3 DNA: TGTGCTAGTGCCCAACTAGCGGGGGGGCCAACAGATACGCAGTATTTT
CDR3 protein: CASAQLAGGPTDTQYF

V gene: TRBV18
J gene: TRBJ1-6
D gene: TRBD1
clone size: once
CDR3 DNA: TGTGCCAGCTCATCAGACCGGGACAGGAATTCACCCCTCCACTTT
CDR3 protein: CASSSDRDRNSPLHF

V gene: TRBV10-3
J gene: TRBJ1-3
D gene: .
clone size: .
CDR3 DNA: TGTGCCATCAGTGAATGGGACAAAACAAACACCATATATTTT
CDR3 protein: CAISEWDKTNTIYF

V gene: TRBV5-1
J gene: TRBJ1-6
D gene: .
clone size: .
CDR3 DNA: TGCGCCAGCAGCCCCGAGGGGGGGAGGGATTCACCCCTCCACTTT
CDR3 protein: CASSPEGGRDSPLHF

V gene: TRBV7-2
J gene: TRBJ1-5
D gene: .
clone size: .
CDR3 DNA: TGTGCCAGCAGCTTCTCAGGGTATCTCTTGGGACAGCCCCAGCATTTT
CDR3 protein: CASSFSGYLLGQPQHF

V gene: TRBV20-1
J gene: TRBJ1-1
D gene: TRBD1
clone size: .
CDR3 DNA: TGCAGTGCTGACAGGGCGTCTGAAGCTTTCTTT
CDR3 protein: CSADRASEAFF

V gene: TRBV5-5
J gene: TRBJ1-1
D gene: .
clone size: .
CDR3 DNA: TGTGCCAGCAGCTTGAAGGGGATGGGCACTGAAGCTTTCTTT
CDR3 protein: CASSLKGMGTEAFF

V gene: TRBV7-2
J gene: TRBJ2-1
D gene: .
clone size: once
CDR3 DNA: TGTGCCAGCAGCTTAGCGGGCGGGGGCCCCAAGTGGGAGCAGTTCTTC
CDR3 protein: CASSLAGGGPKWEQFF

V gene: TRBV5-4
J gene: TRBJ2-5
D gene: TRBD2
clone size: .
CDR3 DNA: TGTGCCAGCTTGAATCGGGGGGGCGGATGGCAAGAGACCCAGTACTTC
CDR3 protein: CASLNRGGGWQETQYF

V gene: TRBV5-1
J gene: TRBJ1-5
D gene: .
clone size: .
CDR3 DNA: TGCGCCAGCAGCTTATCCGGGACTACAGAACAGCCCCAGCATTTT
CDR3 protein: CASSLSGTTEQPQHF

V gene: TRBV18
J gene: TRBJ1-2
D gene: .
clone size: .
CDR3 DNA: TGTGCCAGCTCACCACTTAAAGGTCAGGGGCATGGCTACACCTTC
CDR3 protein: CASSPLKGQGHGYTF

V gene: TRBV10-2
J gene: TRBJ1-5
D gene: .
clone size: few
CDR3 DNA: TGCGCCAGCAGTGATCGGGGTCGGAATCAGCCCCAGCATTTT
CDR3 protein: CASSDRGRNQPQHF

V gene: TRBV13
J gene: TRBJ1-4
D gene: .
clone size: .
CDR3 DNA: TGTGCCAGCAGCTTAACTATCCAGAGTGCAACTAATGAAAAACTGTTTTTT
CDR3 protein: CASSLTIQSATNEKLFF

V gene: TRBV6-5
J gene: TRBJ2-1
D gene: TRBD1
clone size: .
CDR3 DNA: TGTGCCAGCAGTTACTCGGGTGGGACAGGGAGCAATGAGCAGTTCTTC
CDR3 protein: CASSYSGGTGSNEQFF